These T cell receptor beta chains were read from a single sample in a study of T cell repertoires in cytomegalovirus infection. TCRdb analysed the reads with MiXCR anew, one entry per CDR3 protein. The sample lists hundreds of thousands of distinct CDR3 sequences; 22% were seen once. The sequenced material came from CD8+ T cells from PBMCs. Receptors were obtained from a human donor in good health (CMV status not recorded). Some clones in this sample may be carry-over from other donors' samples. Each CDR3 is given without its conserved first and last residue.

TRBJ2-4 | TRBV7-8 | ASSPGQGWAKNIQY
TRBJ2-3 | TRBV7-2 | ASSLHSTTDTQY
TRBJ2-7 | TRBV20-1 | SASQGVREQY
TRBJ1-1 | TRBV12-3/TRBV12-4 | ASSWASEAF
TRBJ2-7 | TRBV7-9 | ASSLGIGLNYEQY
TRBJ1-1 | TRBV28 | ASSLYGQRKTEAF
TRBJ2-5 | TRBV7-9 | ASSLGDRETQY
TRBJ1-2 | TRBV28 | ASSLIPGRGYGYT
TRBJ1-1 | TRBV29-1 | SVEVVQGARTEAF
TRBJ2-7 | TRBV7-9 | ASSIGQGVYEQY